This TCR beta chain came from a study of T-cell memory formation after mild COVID-19. Study-wide background: TCR clusters were mostly confined to one donor each. The study, taken as a whole, reports: The appearance of some responding clones in pre-infection memory suggested that cross-reactive memory joined. Most CD4+ clones that shrank were in CM and EM, while CD8+ ones turned up in EMRA.

A remark on this clonotype: No antigen is known for it.

TCRdb ran MiXCR on the 5' RACE reads and lists one entry per CDR3 protein. The sample consists of 470,000 or so distinct CDR3 sequences, about 23% of them appearing once. The germline V gene encodes CDR1 SGHVS and CDR2 FNYEAQ. The CDR3 sequence is 16 residues long. Between the trimmed V and J ends, which lost 1 base and 4 bases, there was a span of 15 bases. This chain joins TRBV7-6 and TRBJ2-3, with D perhaps matching TRBD1 (6 bases). Material: PBMCs or a T cell subset sorted from them (not recorded which). This receptor was identified in an adult woman who had mild COVID-19 (a few samples of this study predate the infection). Cell type and time point are not known. The DNA for the CDR3 is TGTGCCAGCAGCTTAGGGACACAGGGCCTCGCAGATACGCAGTATTTT. Translating gives CASSLGTQGLADTQYF.